This is a list of T cell receptor beta chains from one sample in a study of blood T cell repertoires in COVID-19. Clones were sequenced by immunoSEQ multiplex PCR, and TCRdb holds only the in-frame ones, with some missing. This sample has fewer than 350,000 clones; around 90% occur once, and the top ten carry nearly 7%. Source material: peripheral blood. All receptors derive from a woman aged 25 to 39 with COVID-19, enrolled during active disease. CDR3s include the opening cysteine and the closing phenylalanine or tryptophan. The D gene is left open where the match is weak. Not every row has a clone size; where given, it reads once, few, many or a size class.

TRBJ2-2	TRBD2	NA	TRBV2	CASSWSGGGELFF	TGTGCCAGCAGTTGGAGCGGGGGCGGGGAGCTGTTTTTT
TRBJ2-5	TRBD1	NA	TRBV6-5	CASSYGTGDETQYF	TGTGCCAGCAGTTACGGGACAGGGGATGAGACCCAGTACTTC
TRBJ2-3	TRBD1	NA	TRBV19	CASSILQGADTQYF	TGTGCCAGTAGTATATTACAGGGGGCAGATACGCAGTATTTT
TRBJ1-2	NA	NA	TRBV29-1	CSVDNRDGYTF	TGCAGCGTTGACAACAGGGATGGCTACACCTTC
TRBJ1-2	NA	NA	TRBV3-1/TRBV3-2	CASSQGPGDGYTF	TGTGCCAGCAGCCAAGGCCCAGGGGACGGCTACACCTTC
TRBJ1-6	TRBD1	NA	TRBV30	CAWRPGQGATYNSPLHF	TGTGCCTGGAGGCCCGGACAGGGGGCAACCTATAATTCACCCCTCCACTTT
TRBJ1-2	TRBD1	NA	TRBV25-1	CASSDGTALGYTF	TGTGCCAGCAGTGATGGGACAGCATTGGGCTACACCTTC
TRBJ2-3	TRBD2	NA	TRBV19	CASTPGTSGTTPTDTQYF	TGTGCCAGTACCCCGGGGACTAGCGGGACGACCCCCACAGATACGCAGTATTTT
TRBJ2-7	NA	NA	TRBV6-5	CASSRTEGYEQYF	TGTGCCAGCAGCCGGACTGAAGGCTACGAGCAGTACTTC
TRBJ2-7	TRBD2	NA	TRBV2	CASSALAAYEQYF	TGTGCCAGCAGTGCTCTAGCGGCCTACGAGCAGTACTTC
TRBJ1-3	NA	NA	TRBV10-2	CASSPTGSSGNTIYF	TGCGCCAGCAGTCCGACGGGATCCTCTGGAAACACCATATATTTT
TRBJ1-3	TRBD1	NA	TRBV10-2	CASSEKGANGNTIYF	TGCGCCAGCAGTGAGAAGGGGGCAAATGGAAACACCATATATTTT
TRBJ1-1	NA	NA	TRBV12-3/TRBV12-4	CASSTGGVEAFF	TGTGCCAGCTCAACTGGGGGGGTTGAAGCTTTCTTT
TRBJ1-2	NA	once	TRBV7-2	CASSDTNYGYTF	TGTGCCAGCAGCGACACTAACTATGGCTACACCTTC
TRBJ2-7	NA	NA	TRBV12-3/TRBV12-4	CASSFDSTYEQYF	TGTGCCAGCAGTTTTGACAGTACATACGAGCAGTACTTC
TRBJ1-1	TRBD1	NA	TRBV5-3	CARSFTGVPTEAFF	TGTGCCAGAAGCTTTACAGGGGTTCCCACTGAAGCTTTCTTT
TRBJ2-1	NA	NA	TRBV30	CACTPSSSYNEQFF	TGTGCCTGTACCCCCTCGAGCTCCTACAATGAGCAGTTCTTC
TRBJ2-6	NA	NA	TRBV9	CASSRPGSGANVLTF	TGTGCCAGCAGCCGTCCCGGGTCTGGGGCCAACGTCCTGACTTTC
TRBJ1-5	TRBD1	NA	TRBV7-2	CASSYRGQPQHF	TGTGCCAGCAGCTACAGGGGTCAGCCCCAGCATTTT
TRBJ2-2	NA	NA	TRBV5-1	CASSTRTVSGELFF	TGCGCCAGCAGCACCCGAACGGTATCCGGGGAGCTGTTTTTT
TRBJ1-3	NA	NA	TRBV6-5	CASSYASSGNTIYF	TGTGCCAGCAGTTACGCGAGCTCTGGAAACACCATATATTTT
TRBJ1-4	NA	NA	TRBV18	CASSPGQTNEKLFF	TGTGCCAGCTCACCAGGACAGACTAATGAAAAACTGTTTTTT
TRBJ1-1	NA	NA	TRBV19	CASSIQAMNTEAFF	TGTGCCAGTAGTATCCAGGCTATGAACACTGAAGCTTTCTTT
TRBJ2-1	NA	NA	TRBV18	CASSPSDSNEQFF	TGTGCCAGCTCACCCTCGGACAGCAATGAGCAGTTCTTC
TRBJ1-6	NA	NA	TRBV2	CASNTGIYNSPLHF	TGTGCCAGCAACACCGGGATCTATAATTCACCCCTCCACTTT
TRBJ2-7	NA	NA	TRBV28	CASNDQGYEQYF	TGTGCCAGCAACGACCAGGGGTACGAGCAGTACTTC
TRBJ1-5	NA	many	TRBV4-1	CASSQDIGGVWSQHF	TGCGCCAGCAGCCAAGATATCGGAGGTGTGTGGTCCCAGCATTTT
TRBJ1-1	TRBD1	NA	TRBV6-5	CASSRTGDTEAFF	TGTGCCAGCAGTCGGACAGGGGACACTGAAGCTTTCTTT
TRBJ2-7	NA	NA	TRBV21-1	CASSTASGEQYF	TGTGCCAGCAGCACCGCTTCCGGCGAGCAGTACTTC
TRBJ1-3	NA	NA	TRBV9	CASSRLGGPSSGNTIYF	TGTGCCAGCAGCCGGTTGGGAGGGCCTAGCTCTGGAAACACCATATATTTT
TRBJ2-3	TRBD1	NA	TRBV7-9	CASSSTGTGGDTQYF	TGTGCCAGCAGCTCGACCGGGACAGGGGGAGATACGCAGTATTTT
TRBJ2-5	NA	NA	TRBV5-1	CASMEGMAQETQYF	TGCGCCAGCATGGAGGGGATGGCACAAGAGACCCAGTACTTC
TRBJ2-5	NA	once	TRBV11-2	CASSPGRDLAAVRETQYF	TGTGCCAGCAGCCCTGGGCGGGATCTAGCAGCCGTCCGGGAGACCCAGTACTTC
TRBJ2-7	TRBD2	NA	TRBV2	CASSEALQASGNYEQYF	TGTGCCAGCAGTGAAGCGCTTCAGGCTAGCGGGAACTACGAGCAGTACTTC
TRBJ2-5	NA	once	TRBV11-2	CASSLVLRQETQYF	TGTGCCAGCAGCTTAGTCCTCCGTCAAGAGACCCAGTACTTC
TRBJ2-7	TRBD1	NA	TRBV30	CAWKGQEYEQYF	TGTGCCTGGAAGGGACAGGAGTACGAGCAGTACTTC